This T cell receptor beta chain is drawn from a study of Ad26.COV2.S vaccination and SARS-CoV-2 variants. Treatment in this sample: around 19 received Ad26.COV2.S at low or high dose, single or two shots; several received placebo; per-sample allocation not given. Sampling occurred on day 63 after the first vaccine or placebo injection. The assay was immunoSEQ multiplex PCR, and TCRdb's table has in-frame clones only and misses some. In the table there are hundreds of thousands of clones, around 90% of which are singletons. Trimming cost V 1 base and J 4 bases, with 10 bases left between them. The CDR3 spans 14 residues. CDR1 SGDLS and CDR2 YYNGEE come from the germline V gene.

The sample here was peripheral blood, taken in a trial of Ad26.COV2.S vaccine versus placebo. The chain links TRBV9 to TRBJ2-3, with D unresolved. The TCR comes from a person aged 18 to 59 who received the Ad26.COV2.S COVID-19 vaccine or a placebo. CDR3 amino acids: CASSVLVGPDTQYF. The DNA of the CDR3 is TGTGCCAGCAGCGTATTAGTTGGCCCAGATACGCAGTATTTT.